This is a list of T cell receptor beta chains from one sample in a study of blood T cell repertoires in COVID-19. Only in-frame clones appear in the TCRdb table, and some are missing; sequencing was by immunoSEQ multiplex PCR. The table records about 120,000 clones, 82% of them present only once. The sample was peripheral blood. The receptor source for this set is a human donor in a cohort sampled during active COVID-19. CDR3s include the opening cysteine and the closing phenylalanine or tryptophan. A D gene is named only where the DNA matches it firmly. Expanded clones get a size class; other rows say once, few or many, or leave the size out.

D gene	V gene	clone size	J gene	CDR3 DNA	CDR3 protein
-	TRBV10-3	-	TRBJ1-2	TGTGCCATCAGTGAGCCCACGGTAGGCTACACCTTC	CAISEPTVGYTF
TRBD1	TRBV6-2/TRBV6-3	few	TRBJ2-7	TGTGCCAGCAGCATCCAGGGGGCTCGGTACGAGCAGTACTTC	CASSIQGARYEQYF
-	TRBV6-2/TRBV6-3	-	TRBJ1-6	TGTGCCAGCAGCCTGTACAGGGACCAAGGGGCCCTCCACTTT	CASSLYRDQGALHF
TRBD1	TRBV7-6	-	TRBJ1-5	TGTGCCAGCAGCCCGCCCGGGACAGGGGGTTGGAATCAGCCCCAGCATTTT	CASSPPGTGGWNQPQHF
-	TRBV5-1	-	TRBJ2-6	TGCGCCAGCAGCTTGGGACAGGTCGGGGCCAACGTCCTGACTTTC	CASSLGQVGANVLTF
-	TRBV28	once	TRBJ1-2	TGTGCCAGCACCCGAGCGAAGTATGGCTACACCTTC	CASTRAKYGYTF
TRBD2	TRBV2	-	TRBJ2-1	TGTGCCAGCAGTGGGACGCCGGGGGGGCTTCAAAATGAGCAGTTCTTC	CASSGTPGGLQNEQFF
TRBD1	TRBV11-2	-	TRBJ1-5	TGTGCCAGCAGCTTGACAGGGGGAGGTCAGCCCCAGCATTTT	CASSLTGGGQPQHF
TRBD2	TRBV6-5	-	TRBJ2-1	TGTGCCAGCAGTTACCTAGCGGGGGGGCCAGGTGAGCAGTTCTTC	CASSYLAGGPGEQFF
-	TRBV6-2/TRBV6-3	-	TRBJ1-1	TGTGCCAGCAGTTCTCAGGGTATTAGCACTGAAGCTTTCTTT	CASSSQGISTEAFF
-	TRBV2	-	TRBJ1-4	TGTGCCAGCAGTGATCGGGGGGCTAATGAAAAACTGTTTTTT	CASSDRGANEKLFF
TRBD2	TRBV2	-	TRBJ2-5	TGTGCCAGCAGTGTCAAAATGGGTAGCGGGGGGGCCGAGCAAGAGACCCAGTACTTC	CASSVKMGSGGAEQETQYF
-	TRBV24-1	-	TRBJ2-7	TGTGCCACCAGTGACCTGTACGAGCAGTACTTC	CATSDLYEQYF
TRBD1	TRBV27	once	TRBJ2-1	TGTGCCAGCAGTTCCTTCGGGACAGGGGAATTCAATGAGCAGTTCTTC	CASSSFGTGEFNEQFF
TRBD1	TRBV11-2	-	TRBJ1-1	TGTGCCAGCAGCTTAACGACAGGGGGCACTGAAGCTTTCTTT	CASSLTTGGTEAFF
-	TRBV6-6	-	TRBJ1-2	TGTGCCAGCAGTTACTCGGGAGAAACTAACTATGGCTACACCTTC	CASSYSGETNYGYTF
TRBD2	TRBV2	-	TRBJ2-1	TGTGCCAGCAGTCCCGGGACTAGCGGGATACATGAGCAGTTCTTC	CASSPGTSGIHEQFF
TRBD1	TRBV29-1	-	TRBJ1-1	TGCAGCGTTAGGACAGGGGAATTAAACACTGAAGCTTTCTTT	CSVRTGELNTEAFF
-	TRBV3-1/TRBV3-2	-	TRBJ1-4	TGTGCCAGCAGCCAAGTGAGCTCAATCCGGACAGAATTAAATGAAAAACTGTTTTTT	CASSQVSSIRTELNEKLFF
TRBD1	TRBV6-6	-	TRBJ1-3	TGTGCCAGCAGTTACGCCCGGGACAGGGGAAACACCATATATTTT	CASSYARDRGNTIYF
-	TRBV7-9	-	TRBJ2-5	TGTGCCAGCAGCTTGCCGGAGTACCAAGAGACCCAGTACTTC	CASSLPEYQETQYF
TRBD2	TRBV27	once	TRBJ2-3	TGTGCCAGCAATCCTAGCGGGGGGCACACAGATACGCAGTATTTT	CASNPSGGHTDTQYF
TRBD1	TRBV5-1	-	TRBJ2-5	TGCGCCACCAACTCAGCAGGGGGTGAAGAGACCCAGTACTTC	CATNSAGGEETQYF
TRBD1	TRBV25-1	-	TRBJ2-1	TGTGCCAGCAGTGAAGGAAAGGGACAGGGGGCGCGGAATGAGCAGTTCTTC	CASSEGKGQGARNEQFF
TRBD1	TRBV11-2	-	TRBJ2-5	TGTGCCAGCAGCTCCTGGACAGGGGAAGAGACCCAGTACTTC	CASSSWTGEETQYF
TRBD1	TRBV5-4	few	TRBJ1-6	TGTGCCAGCAGCGGTGACAGGGGGCCTTCACCCCTCCACTTT	CASSGDRGPSPLHF
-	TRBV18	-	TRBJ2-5	TGTGCCAGCTCACCCACCGGGACCCAGTACTTC	CASSPTGTQYF
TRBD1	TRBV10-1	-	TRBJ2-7	TGCGCCAGCAGTGAGTCGGGACAGGAGTACGAGCAGTACTTC	CASSESGQEYEQYF
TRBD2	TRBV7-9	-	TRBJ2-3	TGTGCCAGCAGCCAGGGGACTAGCGCGGGGAGCACAGATACGCAGTATTTT	CASSQGTSAGSTDTQYF
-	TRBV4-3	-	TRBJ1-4	TGCGCCAGCAGCCTGCACACAACCTGGGACATTTTGGGCTTGTCTAATGAAAAACTGTTTTTT	CASSLHTTWDILGLSNEKLFF
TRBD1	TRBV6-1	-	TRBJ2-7	TGTGCCAGCAGTGAAGCGGGGACAGTCTCCTACGAGCAGTACTTC	CASSEAGTVSYEQYF
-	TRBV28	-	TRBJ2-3	TGTGCCACCCACCTTACAGCCCCTAGCACAGATACGCAGTATTTT	CATHLTAPSTDTQYF
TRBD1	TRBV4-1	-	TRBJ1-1	TGCGCCAGCAGCATACAGGGGGCGAACACTGAAGCTTTCTTT	CASSIQGANTEAFF
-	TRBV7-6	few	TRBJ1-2	TGTGCCAGCAGCCCCCTTAGGAGGAACTATGGCTACACCTTC	CASSPLRRNYGYTF
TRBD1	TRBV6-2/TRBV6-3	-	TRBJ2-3	TGTGCCAGCAGTTACCCCGACAGGGGCCGCATTACCTCTAGCACAGATACGCAGTATTTT	CASSYPDRGRITSSTDTQYF
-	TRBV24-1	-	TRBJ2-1	TGTGCCGCCAGTGATGCCCGGCGGGTGAATGAGCAGTTCTTC	CAASDARRVNEQFF
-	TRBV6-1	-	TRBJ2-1	TGTGCCAGCAGTGAAGAGGGGGGGGCCTACAATGAGCAGTTCTTC	CASSEEGGAYNEQFF
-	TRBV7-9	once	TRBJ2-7	TGTGCCAGCAGGAGGGATTACTACGAGCAGTACTTC	CASRRDYYEQYF
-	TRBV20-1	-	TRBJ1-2	TGCAGTGCTCCACCAGGATATGGCTACACCTTC	CSAPPGYGYTF
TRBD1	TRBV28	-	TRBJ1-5	TGTGCCAGCAGCTTGGGACAGTACAATCAGCCCCAGCATTTT	CASSLGQYNQPQHF
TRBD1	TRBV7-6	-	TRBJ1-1	TGTGCCAGTTTTAGACAGGGGGCGGGCACTGAAGCTTTCTTT	CASFRQGAGTEAFF
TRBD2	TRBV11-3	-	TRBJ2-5	TGTGCCAGCAGCCCCGGACTAGCGGGTAGCGGAGAGACCCAGTACTTC	CASSPGLAGSGETQYF
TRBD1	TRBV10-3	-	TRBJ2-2	TGTGCCATCAGTGCAGGGCCGGGACAGGGCCTATCGAACACCGGGGAGCTGTTTTTT	CAISAGPGQGLSNTGELFF
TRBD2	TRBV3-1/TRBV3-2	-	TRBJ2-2	TGTGCCAGCAGCCAAGCCCTAGCGGGGGTAACCGGGGAGCTGTTTTTT	CASSQALAGVTGELFF
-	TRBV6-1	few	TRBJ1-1	TGTGCCAGCAGTGAAACATGGCAGGGTGAAGCTTTCTTT	CASSETWQGEAFF
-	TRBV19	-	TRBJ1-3	TGTGCCAGTAGTGTACAGGGCTCTGGAAACACCATATATTTT	CASSVQGSGNTIYF
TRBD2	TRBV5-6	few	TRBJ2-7	TGTGCCAGCAGCCGAACAGGGAGCGGGGGCTACGAGCAGTACTTC	CASSRTGSGGYEQYF
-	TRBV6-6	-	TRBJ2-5	TGTGCCAGCGGAGAATACACAGAGACCCAGTACTTC	CASGEYTETQYF
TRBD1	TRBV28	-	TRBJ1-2	TGTGCCAGCAGTCAGCTCCGGGACAGGGAAGCTGTCTATGGCTACACCTTC	CASSQLRDREAVYGYTF
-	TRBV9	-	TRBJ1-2	TGTGCCAGCAGCGTAGGGCAGTTCCATGGCTACACCTTC	CASSVGQFHGYTF
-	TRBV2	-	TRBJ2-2	TGTGCCAGCAGTGAAACGGGGACCGGGGAGCTGTTTTTT	CASSETGTGELFF
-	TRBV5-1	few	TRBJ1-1	TGCGCCAGCAGCTTGTTCGGGGAAATGAACACTGAAGCTTTCTTT	CASSLFGEMNTEAFF
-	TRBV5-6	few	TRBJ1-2	TGTGCCAGCAGCCGGGCAGGGGCACCTGGCTACACCTTC	CASSRAGAPGYTF
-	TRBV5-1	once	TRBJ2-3	TGCGCCAGCAGGATGGGGATAGCGGACACAGATACGCAGTATTTT	CASRMGIADTDTQYF
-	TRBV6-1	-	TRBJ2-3	TGTGCCAGCAGTGAATGGGGCGGGAAAGGCACAGATACGCAGTATTTT	CASSEWGGKGTDTQYF
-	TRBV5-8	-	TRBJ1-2	TGTGCCAGCAGATGGCGGACAGATGGCTACACCTTC	CASRWRTDGYTF
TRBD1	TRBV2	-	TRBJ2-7	TGTGCCAGCAGCCCAGTCTACAGGGGACGGGAGCAGTACTTC	CASSPVYRGREQYF
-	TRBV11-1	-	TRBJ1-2	TGTGCCAGCAGCTTAGAATCTGGGAGGAATGGCTACACCTTC	CASSLESGRNGYTF
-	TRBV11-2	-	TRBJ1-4	TGTGCCAGCAGCTTAGGAGAGGGTGGCGAAAAACTGTTTTTT	CASSLGEGGEKLFF